This is a list of T cell receptor beta chains from one sample in a study of blood T cell repertoires in COVID-19. Data came from immunoSEQ multiplex PCR; TCRdb stores just in-frame clones and leaves some out. Of around 180,000 clones listed, approximately 84% are singletons. Source material: PBMCs or T cells enriched from blood (not recorded which). All receptors derive from a man in his fifties who had recovered from COVID-19. Each CDR3 is given with its conserved first and last residue. D genes are given only for firm matches. The listing skips clone size in some rows; elsewhere it reads once, few, many or a size class.

D	J	V	size	CDR3	DNA
-	TRBJ2-4	TRBV4-1	-	CASSQHREQNIQYF	TGCGCCAGCAGCCAACACAGGGAACAAAACATTCAGTACTTC
TRBD2	TRBJ2-7	TRBV18	-	CASSPQAGAYEQYF	TGTGCCAGCTCACCTCAAGCGGGGGCCTACGAGCAGTACTTC
TRBD1	TRBJ1-4	TRBV9	-	CASSLGAGGEKLFF	TGTGCCAGCAGCCTGGGGGCAGGGGGTGAAAAACTGTTTTTT
TRBD1	TRBJ1-4	TRBV5-7	few	CASRGDRGEKLFF	TGTGCCAGCAGGGGCGACAGGGGTGAAAAACTGTTTTTT
TRBD1	TRBJ2-1	TRBV6-1	-	CASSERAPGQYDNEQFF	TGTGCCAGCAGTGAGAGAGCCCCGGGACAGTATGACAATGAGCAGTTCTTC
TRBD1	TRBJ2-5	TRBV18	-	CASSPMTGQETQYF	TGTGCCAGCTCACCGATGACAGGGCAAGAGACCCAGTACTTC
-	TRBJ2-7	TRBV7-9	few	CASSLSVVEYEQYF	TGTGCCAGCAGCCTCTCGGTGGTAGAATACGAGCAGTACTTC
-	TRBJ1-2	TRBV10-3	-	CAISPTETDGYTF	TGTGCCATCAGTCCTACAGAGACAGATGGCTACACCTTC
TRBD1	TRBJ1-5	TRBV5-8	-	CASSLETGGGHQPQHF	TGTGCCAGCAGCTTGGAAACAGGGGGTGGTCATCAGCCCCAGCATTTT
-	TRBJ1-2	TRBV6-5	-	CASTLRERYGYTF	TGTGCCAGCACTCTTAGGGAGAGGTATGGCTACACCTTC
TRBD1	TRBJ1-1	TRBV7-9	-	CASGSTDRAEAFF	TGTGCCAGCGGCTCGACGGACAGGGCTGAGGCTTTCTTT
TRBD1	TRBJ1-2	TRBV4-2	-	CASSQGGTVRGYTF	TGTGCCAGCAGCCAAGGGGGGACAGTGAGAGGCTACACCTTC
-	TRBJ1-2	TRBV2	-	CASRGDSEYGYTF	TGTGCCAGCAGGGGAGATTCCGAATATGGCTACACCTTC
TRBD1	TRBJ1-3	TRBV11-1	-	CASSPSDRANTIYF	TGTGCCAGCAGCCCATCGGACAGGGCAAACACCATATATTTT
-	TRBJ1-1	TRBV5-6	few	CASSPVGGTEAFF	TGTGCCAGCAGCCCGGTGGGGGGCACTGAAGCTTTCTTT
TRBD1	TRBJ2-4	TRBV5-4	-	CASSLVSGGLDIQYF	TGTGCCAGCAGCTTGGTGTCAGGGGGCCTGGACATTCAGTACTTC
-	TRBJ1-3	TRBV20-1	-	CSASFGGSGNTIYF	TGCAGTGCTAGTTTTGGCGGCTCTGGAAACACCATATATTTT
-	TRBJ2-1	TRBV7-3	-	CASSPRAATSSYNEQFF	TGTGCCAGCAGCCCCCGGGCAGCGACTAGCTCCTACAATGAGCAGTTCTTC
TRBD1	TRBJ1-5	TRBV6-5	-	CASLTDRGQDQPQHF	TGTGCCAGCCTAACCGACAGGGGTCAAGATCAGCCCCAGCATTTT
TRBD1	TRBJ2-7	TRBV27	-	CASSPLDRGRDEQYF	TGTGCCAGCAGTCCCTTGGACAGGGGGCGAGACGAGCAGTACTTC
-	TRBJ1-2	TRBV25-1	-	CASSDPAGLYGYTF	TGTGCCAGCAGTGATCCGGCAGGCCTCTATGGCTACACCTTC
TRBD1	TRBJ2-7	TRBV6-2/TRBV6-3	-	CASSRPGQRSYEQYF	TGTGCCAGCAGTCGACCGGGACAGCGATCCTACGAGCAGTACTTC
TRBD1	TRBJ2-7	TRBV27	once	CANTQGVHEQYF	TGTGCCAACACGCAGGGGGTCCACGAGCAGTACTTC
-	TRBJ1-2	TRBV4-2	-	CASSQDPQGYGYTF	TGTGCCAGCAGCCAAGATCCCCAGGGCTATGGCTACACCTTC
-	TRBJ2-2	TRBV7-8	few	CASSSPDMSNTGELFF	TGTGCCAGCAGCTCCCCAGACATGTCGAACACCGGGGAGCTGTTTTTT
-	TRBJ1-5	TRBV28	-	CASSSDRRVSNQPQHF	TGTGCCAGCAGTTCGGATCGGCGGGTTAGCAATCAGCCCCAGCATTTT
-	TRBJ2-1	TRBV6-5	-	CASSYGGGVNEQFF	TGTGCCAGCAGTTACGGTGGGGGCGTCAATGAGCAGTTCTTC
TRBD2	TRBJ2-5	TRBV6-5	once	CASSYVLAGYLETQYF	TGTGCCAGCAGTTACGTACTAGCGGGGTATCTGGAGACCCAGTACTTC